This T cell receptor beta chain was captured by sequencing in a study of blood T cell repertoires in COVID-19. Study-level background: The United States, Italy and Spain were the sources of the acute and convalescent COVID-19 samples. PBMCs, B-cell-depleted T cells, or T cells provided the cDNA or gDNA that made up the material.

The CDR3 runs to 14 residues. With V trimmed by 3 bases and J by 5 bases, 3 bases remained unmatched. In germline, CDR1 is LNHDA, CDR2 SQIVND (reference sequence). In the authors' workflow: Counts of nucleated cells, estimated from reference gene primer amplification, were obtained. Method: immunoSEQ multiplex PCR; TCRdb's copy keeps in-frame clones and lacks some. That table supplies the V and J calls and clone size; D and trimming were determined from the DNA. The table records fewer than 120,000 clones, about 80% of them present only once. The gene calls are TRBV19 and TRBJ2-3, with TRBD2 matching over 9 bases. Sequences were obtained from peripheral blood. This clonotype was obtained from a woman aged 80 or older with acute or convalescent COVID-19. CDR3 DNA: TGTGCCAGTAGTATGGGACTAGCAATAGATACGCAGTATTTT. Amino acid sequence: CASSMGLAIDTQYF.